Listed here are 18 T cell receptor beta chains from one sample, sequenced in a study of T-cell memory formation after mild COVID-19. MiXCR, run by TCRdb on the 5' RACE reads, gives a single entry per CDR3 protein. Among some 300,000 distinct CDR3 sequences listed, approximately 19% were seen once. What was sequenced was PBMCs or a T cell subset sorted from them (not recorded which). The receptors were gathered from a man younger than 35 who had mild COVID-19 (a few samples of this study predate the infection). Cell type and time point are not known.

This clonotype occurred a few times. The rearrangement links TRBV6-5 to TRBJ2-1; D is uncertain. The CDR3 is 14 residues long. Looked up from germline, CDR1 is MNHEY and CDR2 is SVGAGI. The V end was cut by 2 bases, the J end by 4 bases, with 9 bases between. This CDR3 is CASSYGRAYNEQFF. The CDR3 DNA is TGTGCCAGCAGTTACGGCCGGGCGTACAATGAGCAGTTCTTC.

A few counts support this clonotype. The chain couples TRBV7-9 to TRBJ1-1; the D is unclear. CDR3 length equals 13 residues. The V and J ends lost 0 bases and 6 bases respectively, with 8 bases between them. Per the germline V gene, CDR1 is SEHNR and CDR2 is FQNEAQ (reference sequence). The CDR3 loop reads CASSLALSSEAFF. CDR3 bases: TGTGCCAGCAGCTTAGCGTTGAGCTCTGAAGCTTTCTTT.

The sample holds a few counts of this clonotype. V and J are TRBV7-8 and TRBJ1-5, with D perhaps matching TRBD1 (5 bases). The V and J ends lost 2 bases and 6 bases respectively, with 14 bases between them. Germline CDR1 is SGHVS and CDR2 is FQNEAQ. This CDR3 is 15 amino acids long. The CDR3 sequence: CASSLNEGEGQPQHF. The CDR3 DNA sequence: TGTGCCAGCAGCTTAAATGAAGGGGAAGGTCAGCCCCAGCATTTT.

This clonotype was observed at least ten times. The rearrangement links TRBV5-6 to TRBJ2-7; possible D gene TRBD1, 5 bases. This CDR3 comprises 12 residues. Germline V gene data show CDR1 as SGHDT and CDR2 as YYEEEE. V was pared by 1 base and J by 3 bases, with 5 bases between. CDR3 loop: CASSLRGYEQYV. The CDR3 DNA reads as TGTGCCAGCAGCTTGAGGGGCTACGAGCAGTACGTC.

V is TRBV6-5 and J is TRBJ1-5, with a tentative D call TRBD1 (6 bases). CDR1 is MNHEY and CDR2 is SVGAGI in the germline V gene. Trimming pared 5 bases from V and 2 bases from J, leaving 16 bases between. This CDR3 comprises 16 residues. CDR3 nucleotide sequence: TGTGCCAGCAGTCGTACGGGGGGCGCCGGCAATCAGCCCCAGCATTTT. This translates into CASSRTGGAGNQPQHF.

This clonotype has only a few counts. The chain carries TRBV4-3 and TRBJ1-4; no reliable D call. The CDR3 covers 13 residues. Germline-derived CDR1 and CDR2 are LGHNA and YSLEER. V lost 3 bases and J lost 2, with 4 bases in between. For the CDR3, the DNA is TGCGCCAGCAGCCAGGGTACTAATGAAAAACTGTTTTTT. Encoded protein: CASSQGTNEKLFF.

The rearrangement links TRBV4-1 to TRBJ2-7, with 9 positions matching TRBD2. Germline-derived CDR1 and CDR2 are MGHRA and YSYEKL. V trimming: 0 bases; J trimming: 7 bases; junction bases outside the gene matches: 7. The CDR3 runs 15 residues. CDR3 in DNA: TGCGCCAGCAGCCAAGATCCCCTAGCGGGGCGGGAGCAGTACGTC. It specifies CASSQDPLAGREQYV.

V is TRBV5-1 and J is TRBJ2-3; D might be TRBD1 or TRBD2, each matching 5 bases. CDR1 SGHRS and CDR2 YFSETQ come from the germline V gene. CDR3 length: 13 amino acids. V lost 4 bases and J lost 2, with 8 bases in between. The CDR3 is CASSKGPTDTQYF. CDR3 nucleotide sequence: TGCGCCAGCAGCAAGGGACCCACAGATACGCAGTATTTT. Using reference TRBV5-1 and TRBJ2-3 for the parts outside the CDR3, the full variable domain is KAGVTQTPRYLIKTRGQQVTLSCSPISGHRSVSWYQQTPGQGLQFLFEYFSETQRNKGNFPGRFSGRQFSNSRSEMNVSTLELGDSALYLCASSKGPTDTQYFGPGTRLTVL.

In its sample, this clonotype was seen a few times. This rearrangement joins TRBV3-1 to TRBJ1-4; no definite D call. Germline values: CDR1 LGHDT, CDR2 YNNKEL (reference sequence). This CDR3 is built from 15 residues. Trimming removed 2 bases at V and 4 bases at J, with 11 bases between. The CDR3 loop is CASSQSEVFNEKLFF. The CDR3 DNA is TGTGCCAGCAGCCAATCGGAGGTATTTAATGAAAAACTGTTTTTT.

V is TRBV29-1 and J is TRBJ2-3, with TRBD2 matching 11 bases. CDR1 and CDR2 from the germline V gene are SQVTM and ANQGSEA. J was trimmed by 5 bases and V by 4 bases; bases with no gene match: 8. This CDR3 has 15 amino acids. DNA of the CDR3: TGCAGCGTTGTTACTAGCGGGGGTCCCGGAGATACGCAGTATTTT. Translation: CSVVTSGGPGDTQYF.

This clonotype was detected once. The CDR3 region is CSARQGAPAFF. DNA for the CDR3: TGCAGTGCTAGACAGGGGGCTCCAGCTTTCTTT. The chain links TRBV20-1 to TRBJ1-1; 8 bases match TRBD1. This CDR3 contains 11 residues. The germline gives CDR1 DFQATT, CDR2 SNEGSKA (reference sequence). The V and J ends lost 2 bases and 10 bases, in that order; junction bases with no gene match: 3.

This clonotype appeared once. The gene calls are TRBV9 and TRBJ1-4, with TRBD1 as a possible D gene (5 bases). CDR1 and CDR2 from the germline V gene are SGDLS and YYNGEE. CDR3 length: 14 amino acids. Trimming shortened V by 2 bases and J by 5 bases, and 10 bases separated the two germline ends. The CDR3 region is CASSVRDGNEKLFF. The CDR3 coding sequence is TGTGCCAGCAGCGTGCGGGACGGAAATGAAAAACTGTTTTTT.

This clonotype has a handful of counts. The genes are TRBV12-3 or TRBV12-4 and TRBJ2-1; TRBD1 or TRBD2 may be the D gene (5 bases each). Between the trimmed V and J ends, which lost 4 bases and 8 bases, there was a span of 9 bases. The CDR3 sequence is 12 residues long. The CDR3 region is CASSSGTHEQFF. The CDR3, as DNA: TGTGCCAGCAGTTCAGGGACGCATGAGCAGTTCTTC.

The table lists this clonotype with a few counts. CDR3 protein: CASRSSGGAHEQYF. The CDR3 region has the DNA TGTGCCAGCAGGAGTAGCGGGGGGGCCCACGAGCAGTACTTC. V and J are TRBV3-1 and TRBJ2-7; 11 positions match TRBD2. The CDR3 contains 14 residues. Germline V gives CDR1 LGHDT, CDR2 YNNKEL (reference sequence). The J segment lost 5 bases and the V segment lost 6 bases, leaving 6 bases of the junction unmatched.

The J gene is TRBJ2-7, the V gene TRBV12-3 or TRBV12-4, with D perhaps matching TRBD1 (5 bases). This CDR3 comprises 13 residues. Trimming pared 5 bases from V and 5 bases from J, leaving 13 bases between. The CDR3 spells CASSPDSRHEQYV. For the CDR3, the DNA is TGTGCCAGCAGTCCTGACAGTCGGCACGAGCAGTACGTC.

The CDR3 DNA follows: TGTGCCAGCAGCTTAGCTAGTTTAAAGACCCAGTACTTC. Amino acids: CASSLASLKTQYF. This chain joins TRBV7-2 and TRBJ2-5; no definite D call. CDR1 is SGHTA and CDR2 is FQGNSA in the germline V gene. Between the trimmed V and J ends, which lost 0 bases and 6 bases, there was a span of 8 bases. CDR3 length: 13 residues.

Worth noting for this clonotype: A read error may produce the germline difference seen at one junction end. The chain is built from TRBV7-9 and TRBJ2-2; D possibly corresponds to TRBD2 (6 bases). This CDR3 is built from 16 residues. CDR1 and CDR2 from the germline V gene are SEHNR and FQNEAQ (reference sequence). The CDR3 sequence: CASSFTGTLNPGELFF. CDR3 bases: TGTGCCAGCAGCTTCACCGGGACTCTGAACCCCGGGGAGCTGTTTTTT. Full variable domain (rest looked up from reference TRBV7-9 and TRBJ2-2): DTGVSQNPRHKITKRGQNVTFRCDPISEHNRLYWYRQTLGQGPEFLTYFQNEAQLEKSRLLSDRFSAERPKGSFSTLEIQRTEQGDSAMYLCASSFTGTLNPGELFFGEGSRLTVL.

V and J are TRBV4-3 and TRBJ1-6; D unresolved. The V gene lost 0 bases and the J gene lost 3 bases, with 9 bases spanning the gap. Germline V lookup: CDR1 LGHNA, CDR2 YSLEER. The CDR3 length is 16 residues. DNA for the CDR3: TGCGCCAGCAGCCAAGATTCCCAAATCTATAATTCACCCCTCCACTTT. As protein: CASSQDSQIYNSPLHF.